This T cell receptor beta chain was retrieved from a study of radiotherapy plus CTLA-4 blockade in lung cancer. Study at large: Roughly 17% of patients responded objectively, and 31% achieved disease control. Broader study findings: Radiotherapy plus ipilimumab was followed by expansion in blood of tumor-derived TCR clones.

In the case of this clone: Its antigen remains unknown.

Clones were read by immunoSEQ multiplex PCR, and TCRdb kept only the in-frame ones, dropping some. In the table there are 40,000 to 45,000 clones, about two thirds of which are singletons. Germline CDR1 reads MGHRA; CDR2 reads YSYEKL. The CDR3 loop spans 17 amino acids. The trim removed 2 bases at V and 0 bases at J, leaving 5 bases unmatched. Lung cancer patients with chemo-refractory metastatic non-small-cell disease were given focal radiation plus CTLA-4 blockade with ipilimumab. Sequenced here: peripheral blood, sampled from a patient treated with radiotherapy plus ipilimumab. The V gene is TRBV4-1, the J gene TRBJ2-1; the match to TRBD1 covers 9 bases. The TCR comes from a human donor with non-small cell lung cancer who had a partial response to radiotherapy plus ipilimumab. CDR3 DNA sequence: TGCGCCAGCAGCCAAATACAGGGGGCAAGCTCCTACAATGAGCAGTTCTTC. Translation: CASSQIQGASSYNEQFF.